Following are 5 T cell receptor beta chains from one sample sequenced in a study of T cell changes during pregnancy in multiple sclerosis (dated by TCRdb to between 2018 and 2021). Library preparation used the immunoSEQ multiplex PCR assay. Sourced from immuneACCESS, this table was stored by TCRdb with only in-frame sequences that have V and J called. A share of the clones is absent; for the studies checked, an unresolved V gene accounts for under half, and the remainder has no known explanation. The sample data list about 110,000 clones, and 91% of these were observed just once. The ten top clones hold over 1.5% of the sample. Sequenced material: peripheral blood, taken before pregnancy. The receptors come from a female donor with multiple sclerosis, enrolled in a pregnancy study.

This sequence joins TRBV5-5 and TRBJ1-2; possibly TRBD1 for D (5 bases). From germline, CDR1 is SGHKS and CDR2 YYEKEE (reference sequence). This CDR3 is 14 amino acids long. V lost 4 bases to trimming and J lost 7 bases, with 17 bases between them. DNA of the CDR3: TGTGCCAGCAGCCCCGGTGACAGTTATGGTGGCTACACCTTC. This translates into CASSPGDSYGGYTF.

The chain uses TRBV7-6 and TRBJ1-3; D is unresolved. The V gene lost 5 bases and the J gene lost 2 bases, with 16 bases spanning the gap. The V gene's germline CDR1 is SGHVS and CDR2 FNYEAQ. This CDR3 comprises 16 residues. CDR3 DNA sequence: TGTGCCAGCAGCCGAACTCATTTCCTCACTGGAAACACCATATATTTT. Translation gives CASSRTHFLTGNTIYF.

This rearrangement joins TRBV6-1 to TRBJ1-6, with 7 bases aligning to TRBD1. Germline V gene data show CDR1 as MNHNS and CDR2 as SASEGT. The CDR3 covers 15 residues. After removal of 5 bases from V and 11 bases from J, the junction contained 12 bases not matched to a gene. The DNA for the CDR3 is TGTGCCAGCAGTACCCCGACAGGGAGGCGTGCACCCCTCCACTTT. Amino acid sequence: CASSTPTGRRAPLHF.

This clone showed up just once. V and J are TRBV7-9 and TRBJ2-3; possible D gene TRBD2, 6 bases. The CDR3 consists of 13 residues. The V gene's germline CDR1 is SEHNR and CDR2 FQNEAQ (reference sequence). V lost 8 bases to trimming and J lost 4 bases, with 13 bases between them. CDR3 in DNA: TGTGCCAGCCTGGGCGGGAACGCAGATACGCAGTATTTT. Protein product: CASLGGNADTQYF.

The CDR3 sequence is CASSRGLAGSYEQYF. CDR3 bases: TGTGCCAGCAGTCGGGGACTAGCGGGCTCCTACGAGCAGTACTTC. The rearrangement joins TRBV6-5 to TRBJ2-7, with TRBD2 matching over 12 bases. With V trimmed by 5 bases and J by 0 bases, 2 bases remained unmatched. The CDR3 runs 15 residues. CDR1 is MNHEY, CDR2 SVGAGI, per germline.